The 10 T cell receptor beta chains given below trace back to one sample, sequenced in a study of blood T cell repertoires in COVID-19. Generated by immunoSEQ multiplex PCR, the TCRdb table keeps only in-frame clones and is missing some. The repertoire holds roughly 150,000 clones, with roughly 88% as singletons. Sequencing used peripheral blood. These receptors were taken from a man aged 80 or over with COVID-19, enrolled during active disease.

This rearrangement joins TRBV7-9 to TRBJ2-7, with a weak D call TRBD2 (5 bases). Trimming removed 5 bases at V and 5 bases at J, with 13 bases between. Germline V gives CDR1 SEHNR, CDR2 FQNEAQ (reference sequence). CDR3 length: 13 residues. Here the CDR3 DNA reads TGTGCCAGCAGCCTCCCACCGAGGGACGAGCAGTACTTC. Its translation: CASSLPPRDEQYF.

This chain joins TRBV28 and TRBJ2-7; TRBD1 agrees at 8 bases. J gave up 4 bases and V 4 bases, and 6 bases lay outside the gene matches. In germline, CDR1 is MDHEN, CDR2 SYDVKM. The CDR3 runs 14 residues. In nucleotides, the CDR3 is TGTGCCAGCAGTTCCGCGGACAGGGCTTACGAGCAGTACTTC. Protein: CASSSADRAYEQYF.

The chain is built from TRBV19 and TRBJ1-6, with a tentative D call TRBD1 (6 bases). V lost 7 bases, J lost 8 bases, and 15 bases lay in between. Germline CDR1 and CDR2: LNHDA and SQIVND (reference sequence). The CDR3 has 14 amino acids. The CDR3 sequence is CASTALAGDSPLHF. DNA of the CDR3: TGTGCCAGTACCGCGCTGGCAGGGGATTCACCCCTCCACTTT.

This chain connects TRBV5-4 to TRBJ1-6, with 10 nucleotides matching TRBD1. The CDR3 consists of 16 residues. Looked up from germline, CDR1 is SGHNT and CDR2 is YYREEE (reference sequence). The V segment lost 1 base and the J segment 7 bases; nucleotides outside the gene matches: 5. The CDR3 DNA is TGTGCCAGCAGCTTGCCCGGGGACAGGGGAAATTCACCCCTCCACTTT. Translated: CASSLPGDRGNSPLHF.

The gene calls are TRBV11-2 and TRBJ1-3; no clear D. The CDR3 totals 16 residues. Trimming removed 4 bases from V and 2 bases from J, with 15 bases in between. The V gene's germline CDR1 is SGHAT and CDR2 FQNNGV. CDR3 sequence (DNA): TGTGCCAGCAGCTCGTCGGCAGGCTCTGCTGGAAACACCATATATTTT. Its protein product is CASSSSAGSAGNTIYF.

V and J are TRBV6-4 and TRBJ2-3; 9 bases match TRBD1. The germline CDR1 and CDR2 sequences are MRHNA and SNTAGT. The CDR3 runs to 13 residues. V was clipped by 6 bases and J by 6 bases; unmatched bases: 4. DNA for the CDR3: TGTGCCAGCAGCGAACAGGGGGCGGATACGCAGTATTTT. Its translation: CASSEQGADTQYF.

This clone was found a few times. The V gene is TRBV7-9, the J gene TRBJ1-2, with D hard to call. Trimming removed 1 base from V and 6 bases from J, with 9 bases in between. Per the germline V gene, CDR1 is SEHNR and CDR2 is FQNEAQ (reference sequence). The CDR3 runs 13 residues. CDR3 bases: TGTGCCAGCAGCTTAGGGGAGGTTGATGGCTACACCTTC. Its protein product is CASSLGEVDGYTF.

The V gene is TRBV27, the J gene TRBJ1-2; TRBD1 matches at 8 bases. CDR1 is MNHEY and CDR2 is SMNVEV in the germline V gene (reference sequence). There are 18 residues in the CDR3. The trim removed 0 bases at V and 4 bases at J, leaving 13 bases unmatched. The DNA of the CDR3 is TGTGCCAGCAGTTTATCGTCCCGGGACAGGTTGAGGAGCTATGGCTACACCTTC. This translates into CASSLSSRDRLRSYGYTF.

This sequence joins TRBV28 and TRBJ2-3; TRBD2 is a possible D gene (7 bases). The CDR3 length is 12 residues. Per the germline V gene, CDR1 is MDHEN and CDR2 is SYDVKM. Trimming removed 8 bases at V and 4 bases at J, with 10 bases between. CDR3 DNA: TGTGCCAGCGGGGGGGCCCCAGATACGCAGTATTTT. It yields the protein CASGGAPDTQYF.

This sequence joins TRBV28 and TRBJ2-3; a weak D match, TRBD1 (6 bases). Trimming pared 6 bases from V and 3 bases from J, leaving 13 bases between. This CDR3 is 14 amino acids long. Germline V lookup: CDR1 MDHEN, CDR2 SYDVKM. CDR3 sequence (DNA): TGTGCCAGCAGCCCCCAAGACAGGACAGATACGCAGTATTTT. Protein: CASSPQDRTDTQYF.